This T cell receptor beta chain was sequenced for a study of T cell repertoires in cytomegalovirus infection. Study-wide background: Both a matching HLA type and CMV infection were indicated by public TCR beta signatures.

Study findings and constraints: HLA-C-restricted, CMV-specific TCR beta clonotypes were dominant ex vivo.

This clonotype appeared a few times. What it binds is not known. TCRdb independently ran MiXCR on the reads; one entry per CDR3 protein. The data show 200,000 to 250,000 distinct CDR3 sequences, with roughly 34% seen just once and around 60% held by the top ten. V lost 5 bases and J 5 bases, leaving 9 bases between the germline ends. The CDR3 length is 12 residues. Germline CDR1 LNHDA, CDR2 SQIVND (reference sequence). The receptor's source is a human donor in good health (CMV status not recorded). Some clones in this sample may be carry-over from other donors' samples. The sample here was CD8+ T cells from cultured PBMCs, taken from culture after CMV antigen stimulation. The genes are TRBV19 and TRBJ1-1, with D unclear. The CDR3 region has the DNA TGTGCCAGTAGTTCTCGGAGTACTGAAGCTTTCTTT. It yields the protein CASSSRSTEAFF.